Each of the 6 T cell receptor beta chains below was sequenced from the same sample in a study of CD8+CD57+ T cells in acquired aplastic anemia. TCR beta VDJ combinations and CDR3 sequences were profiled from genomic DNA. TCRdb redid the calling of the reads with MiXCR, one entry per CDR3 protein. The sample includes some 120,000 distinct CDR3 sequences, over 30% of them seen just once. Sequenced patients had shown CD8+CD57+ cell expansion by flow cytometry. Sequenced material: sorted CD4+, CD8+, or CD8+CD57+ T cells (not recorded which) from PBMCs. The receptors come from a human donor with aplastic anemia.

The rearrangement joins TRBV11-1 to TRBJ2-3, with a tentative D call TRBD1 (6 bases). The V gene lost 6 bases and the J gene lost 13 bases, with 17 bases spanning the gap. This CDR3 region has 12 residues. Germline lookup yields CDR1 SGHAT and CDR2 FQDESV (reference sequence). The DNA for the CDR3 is TGTGCCAGCAGTTCGGTGGGGGCCGGGGAGTATTTT. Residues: CASSSVGAGEYF.

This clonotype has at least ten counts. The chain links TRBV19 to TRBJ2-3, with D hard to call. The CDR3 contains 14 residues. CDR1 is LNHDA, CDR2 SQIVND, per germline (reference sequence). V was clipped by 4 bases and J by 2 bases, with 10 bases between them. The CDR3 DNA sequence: TGTGCCAGTAGTAGGGCAGGTCCCACAGATACGCAGTATTTT. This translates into CASSRAGPTDTQYF.

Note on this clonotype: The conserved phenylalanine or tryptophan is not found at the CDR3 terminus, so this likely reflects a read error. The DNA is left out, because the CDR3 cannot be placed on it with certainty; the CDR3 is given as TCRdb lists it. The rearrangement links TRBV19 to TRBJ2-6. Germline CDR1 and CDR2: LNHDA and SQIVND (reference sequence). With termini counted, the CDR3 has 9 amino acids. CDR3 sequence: CASSTTRTS.

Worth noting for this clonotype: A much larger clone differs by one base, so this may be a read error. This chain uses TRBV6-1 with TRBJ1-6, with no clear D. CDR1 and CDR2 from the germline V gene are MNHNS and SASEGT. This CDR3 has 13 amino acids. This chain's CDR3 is CASSADLNPPLHF. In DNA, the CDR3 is TGTGCCAGCAGTGCTGACCTTAATCCACCCCTCCACTTT.

CDR3 region: CASSIGGQRGEQYF. The CDR3 region has the DNA TGTGCCAGTAGTATAGGGGGACAGCGAGGGGAGCAGTACTTC. The rearrangement joins TRBV19 to TRBJ2-7, with 7 bases aligning to TRBD1. J gave up 7 bases and V 1 base, and 7 bases lay outside the gene matches. This CDR3 is built from 14 residues. The germline V gene has CDR1 LNHDA and CDR2 SQIVND (reference sequence).

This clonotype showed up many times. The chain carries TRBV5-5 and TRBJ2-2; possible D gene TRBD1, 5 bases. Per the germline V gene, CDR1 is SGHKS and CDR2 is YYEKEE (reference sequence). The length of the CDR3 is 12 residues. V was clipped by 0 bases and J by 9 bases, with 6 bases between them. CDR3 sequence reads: CASSLGGWELFF. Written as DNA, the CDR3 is TGTGCCAGCAGCTTGGGGGGCTGGGAGCTGTTTTTT.